Shown below are 8 T cell receptor beta chains from a single sample sequenced in a study of T cell repertoires in cytomegalovirus infection. In TCRdb, the reads were re-called with MiXCR into one record per CDR3 protein. Among 150,000 to 200,000 distinct CDR3 sequences listed, 25% to 30% were seen once. The sample consisted of PBMCs. Receptors originate from a human donor in good health (CMV status not recorded). Some clones in this sample may be carry-over from other donors' samples.

This clonotype was counted between two and nine times. The J gene is TRBJ2-7, the V gene TRBV2; D may be TRBD1 (6 bases). CDR3 size: 14 residues. Germline CDR1 and CDR2: SNHLY and FYNNEI. Trimming removed 6 bases from V and 0 bases from J, with 12 bases in between. In nucleotides, the CDR3 is TGTGCCAGCAGAGGACAGCGATTCTCCTACGAGCAGTACTTC. Amino acid sequence: CASRGQRFSYEQYF.

This rearrangement joins TRBV7-3 to TRBJ1-2; 9 bases are a match to TRBD1. The V gene end was trimmed by 3 bases and the J gene end by 4 bases; junction bases not matched to a gene: 9. The CDR3 contains 16 residues. Germline V CDR1 and CDR2: SGHTA, FQGTGA. The CDR3 bases are TGTGCCAGCAGCTTGATACACCGGGACAGGGTCTATGGCTACACCTTC. The encoded protein is CASSLIHRDRVYGYTF.

The rearrangement uses TRBV19 and TRBJ1-5; D gene unclear. The CDR3 runs to 12 residues. The germline V gene encodes CDR1 LNHDA and CDR2 SQIVND (reference sequence). V was pared by 3 bases and J by 7 bases, with 7 bases between. As DNA, the CDR3 is TGTGCCAGTAGTATCGACATCCAGCCCCAGCATTTT. Translated: CASSIDIQPQHF.

V gene TRBV7-2 combines with J gene TRBJ1-1; possibly TRBD1 for D (6 bases). Germline V CDR1 and CDR2: SGHTA, FQGNSA. There are 15 residues in the CDR3. V lost 4 bases to trimming and J lost 1 base, with 13 bases between them. For the CDR3, the DNA is TGTGCCAGCAGCTGGGTCGGGGGCGCGAACACTGAAGCTTTCTTT. The encoded protein is CASSWVGGANTEAFF.

This clonotype was picked up a small number of times. The rearrangement links TRBV29-1 to TRBJ1-1; D unclear. The CDR3 consists of 13 residues. Germline CDR1 SQVTM, CDR2 ANQGSEA. Trimming shortened V by 7 bases and J by 3 bases, and 15 bases separated the two germline ends. DNA for the CDR3: TGCAGCGGAAAGAAGGCTCGGGACACTGAAGCTTTCTTT. It encodes CSGKKARDTEAFF.

This clonotype was found a few times. The rearrangement links TRBV5-6 to TRBJ1-5, with D possibly matching TRBD1 (5 bases). Germline V gives CDR1 SGHDT, CDR2 YYEEEE. The CDR3 has 15 amino acids. The V and J ends lost 4 bases and 3 bases respectively, with 14 bases between them. The CDR3 loop reads CASSQGLNFNQPQHF. DNA of the CDR3: TGTGCCAGCAGCCAGGGACTGAACTTCAATCAGCCCCAGCATTTT.

This clonotype occurred once. The rearrangement uses TRBV27 and TRBJ2-7; D could derive from TRBD1 or TRBD2 (5 bases each). The CDR3 runs to 13 residues. Trimming removed 3 bases at V and 5 bases at J, with 11 bases between. The germline V gene has CDR1 MNHEY and CDR2 SMNVEV (reference sequence). The CDR3 loop is CASSFDRGDEQYF. CDR3 bases: TGTGCCAGCAGTTTCGATAGGGGAGACGAGCAGTACTTC.

In its sample, this clonotype was seen a few times. The rearrangement links TRBV6-2 or TRBV6-3 to TRBJ1-1; no reliable D call. Germline V gene sequence: CDR1 MNHEY, CDR2 SVGEGT. This CDR3 contains 11 residues. With 3 bases removed from V and 8 bases from J, the gap between germline ends came to 7 bases. In nucleotides, the CDR3 is TGTGCCAGCAGTTATCTTGGGGAAGCTTTCTTT. It yields the protein CASSYLGEAFF.